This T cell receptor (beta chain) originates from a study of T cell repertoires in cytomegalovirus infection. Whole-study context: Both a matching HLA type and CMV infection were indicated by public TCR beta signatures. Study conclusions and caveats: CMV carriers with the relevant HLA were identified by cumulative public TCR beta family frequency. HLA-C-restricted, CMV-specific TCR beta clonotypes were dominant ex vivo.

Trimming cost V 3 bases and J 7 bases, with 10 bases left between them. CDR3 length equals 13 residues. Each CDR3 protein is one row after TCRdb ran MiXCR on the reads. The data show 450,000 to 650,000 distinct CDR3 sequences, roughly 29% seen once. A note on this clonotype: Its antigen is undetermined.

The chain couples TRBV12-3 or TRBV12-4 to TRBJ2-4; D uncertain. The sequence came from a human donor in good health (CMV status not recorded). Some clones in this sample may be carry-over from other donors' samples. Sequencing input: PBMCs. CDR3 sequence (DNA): TGTGCCAGCAGTTTTTTGGGCTTGAACATTCAGTACTTC. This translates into CASSFLGLNIQYF.